This T cell receptor (beta chain) was captured by sequencing in a study of blood T cell repertoires in COVID-19. At the level of the study: Spain, Italy and the United States supplied samples that represented acute and convalescent COVID-19. Sample material is recorded as cDNA or gDNA derived from T cells, B-cell-depleted T cells, or PBMCs.

Original data processing: Amplification from reference gene primers served as the basis for estimated nucleated cell counts. Libraries were prepared by immunoSEQ multiplex PCR; TCRdb keeps only in-frame clonotypes and omits some of them. That table is the source of V, J and clone size, and D and trimming were worked out from the DNA. This sample has about 97,000 clones, with just under 90% found just once. The sample was peripheral blood. The receptor was isolated from a human donor in a cohort sampled during active COVID-19.

For the CDR3, the DNA is TGTGCCAGCAGCAGGGGTGGCTATGGCTACACCTTC. Translation gives CASSRGGYGYTF. The V call is TRBV6-5, the J call TRBJ1-2; D is perhaps TRBD1 (6 bases). The V end was cut by 6 bases, the J end by 4 bases, with 9 bases between. This CDR3 is built from 12 residues. Germline CDR1 MNHEY, CDR2 SVGAGI.